This is a list of T cell receptor beta chains from one sample in a study of PD-1 blockade in classical Hodgkin lymphoma. TCRdb keeps only in-frame clones here, not all; method: immunoSEQ multiplex PCR. The sample holds roughly 50,000 clones; 85% to 90% are singletons and the top ten take approximately 15%. Sequenced material: peripheral blood mononuclear cells (PBMCs), taken before the fourth cycle of nivolumab. The receptors stem from a human donor with classical Hodgkin lymphoma. Both conserved end residues are part of each CDR3. The order of the fields is J gene, D gene, V gene, CDR3 length, CDR3 protein. D genes are given only for firm matches.

j_call: TRBJ2-5; d_call: .; v_call: TRBV27; cdr3_length: 14; cdr3_aa: CASSFIGSGETQYF
j_call: TRBJ2-3; d_call: .; v_call: TRBV7-7; cdr3_length: 18; cdr3_aa: CASSLSRGAGPATDTQYF
j_call: TRBJ1-4; d_call: .; v_call: TRBV5-1; cdr3_length: 13; cdr3_aa: CASSWSTNEKLFF
j_call: TRBJ2-3; d_call: .; v_call: TRBV28; cdr3_length: 15; cdr3_aa: CASSFLLRGTDTQYF
j_call: TRBJ2-7; d_call: TRBD2; v_call: TRBV7-9; cdr3_length: 17; cdr3_aa: CASSRRHSTSGLVEQYF
j_call: TRBJ2-5; d_call: .; v_call: TRBV10-3; cdr3_length: 13; cdr3_aa: CAIRQQGQETQYF
j_call: TRBJ1-1; d_call: .; v_call: TRBV10-3; cdr3_length: 13; cdr3_aa: CAISVGRQNAAFF
j_call: TRBJ2-1; d_call: TRBD2; v_call: TRBV19; cdr3_length: 15; cdr3_aa: CASSIGTSGEDEQFF
j_call: TRBJ1-1; d_call: .; v_call: TRBV18; cdr3_length: 13; cdr3_aa: CASSPPMNTEAFF
j_call: TRBJ2-1; d_call: TRBD2; v_call: TRBV27; cdr3_length: 15; cdr3_aa: CASSGGTSGRGEQFF
j_call: TRBJ2-6; d_call: .; v_call: TRBV4-2; cdr3_length: 16; cdr3_aa: CASSQDEAAGANVLTF
j_call: TRBJ2-7; d_call: .; v_call: TRBV7-9; cdr3_length: 13; cdr3_aa: CASSLEPPDAQYF
j_call: TRBJ2-5; d_call: .; v_call: TRBV15; cdr3_length: 14; cdr3_aa: CATSQRGKGETQYF
j_call: TRBJ1-5; d_call: .; v_call: TRBV12-5; cdr3_length: 14; cdr3_aa: CASAPPWGNQPQHF
j_call: TRBJ1-1; d_call: .; v_call: TRBV5-1; cdr3_length: 14; cdr3_aa: CASSFDGGNTEAFF
j_call: TRBJ2-5; d_call: TRBD2; v_call: TRBV7-9; cdr3_length: 15; cdr3_aa: CASSFGGGGGETQYF
j_call: TRBJ2-7; d_call: TRBD1; v_call: TRBV27; cdr3_length: 16; cdr3_aa: CASSSPSGQGFYEQYF
j_call: TRBJ2-2; d_call: TRBD1; v_call: TRBV28; cdr3_length: 16; cdr3_aa: CASSLQGQGEFGELFF
j_call: TRBJ1-5; d_call: .; v_call: TRBV27; cdr3_length: 14; cdr3_aa: CASKFSEDNQPQHF
j_call: TRBJ1-2; d_call: .; v_call: TRBV10-1; cdr3_length: 14; cdr3_aa: CASSESGSPYGYTF
j_call: TRBJ2-2; d_call: .; v_call: TRBV6-5; cdr3_length: 14; cdr3_aa: CASIGRVNTGELFF
j_call: TRBJ2-7; d_call: .; v_call: TRBV2; cdr3_length: 12; cdr3_aa: CASNQDGSWQYF
j_call: TRBJ2-1; d_call: .; v_call: TRBV5-1; cdr3_length: 13; cdr3_aa: CASSLALGNEQFF
j_call: TRBJ1-2; d_call: TRBD1; v_call: TRBV9; cdr3_length: 18; cdr3_aa: CASSAAPGQGSANYGYTF
j_call: TRBJ2-1; d_call: .; v_call: TRBV7-9; cdr3_length: 13; cdr3_aa: CASSLVRHNEQFF
j_call: TRBJ1-6; d_call: .; v_call: TRBV19; cdr3_length: 18; cdr3_aa: CASSIRVWGTGRNSPLHF
j_call: TRBJ2-7; d_call: .; v_call: TRBV5-6; cdr3_length: 15; cdr3_aa: CASSGGVVASYEQYF
j_call: TRBJ1-4; d_call: .; v_call: TRBV19; cdr3_length: 13; cdr3_aa: CASSTRRNEKLFF
j_call: TRBJ2-7; d_call: TRBD2; v_call: TRBV29-1; cdr3_length: 11; cdr3_aa: CSVRDYYEQYF
j_call: TRBJ2-7; d_call: TRBD1; v_call: TRBV4-2; cdr3_length: 16; cdr3_aa: CASSQTGDRGNYEQYF
j_call: TRBJ2-1; d_call: TRBD2; v_call: TRBV27; cdr3_length: 14; cdr3_aa: CASSLGTSGLEQFF
j_call: TRBJ2-6; d_call: .; v_call: TRBV29-1; cdr3_length: 13; cdr3_aa: CSAGQIGANVLTF
j_call: TRBJ2-3; d_call: .; v_call: TRBV29-1; cdr3_length: 13; cdr3_aa: CSVGAGSTDTQYF
j_call: TRBJ2-7; d_call: .; v_call: TRBV5-6; cdr3_length: 12; cdr3_aa: CASSFLGTEQYF
j_call: TRBJ2-3; d_call: TRBD2; v_call: TRBV9; cdr3_length: 17; cdr3_aa: CASSVPTTSGSTDTQYF
j_call: TRBJ2-3; d_call: .; v_call: TRBV6-6; cdr3_length: 15; cdr3_aa: CASQGGVADTDTQYF
j_call: TRBJ1-4; d_call: TRBD1; v_call: TRBV5-4; cdr3_length: 17; cdr3_aa: CASSLRGQVDLKEKLFF
j_call: TRBJ2-7; d_call: .; v_call: TRBV28; cdr3_length: 15; cdr3_aa: CATTVGSGQAYEQYF
j_call: TRBJ2-1; d_call: .; v_call: TRBV29-1; cdr3_length: 14; cdr3_aa: CSVEDKRVWNEQFF
j_call: TRBJ2-1; d_call: .; v_call: TRBV15; cdr3_length: 17; cdr3_aa: CATSRDRPGQSYNEQFF
j_call: TRBJ2-2; d_call: TRBD2; v_call: TRBV5-1; cdr3_length: 15; cdr3_aa: CASSPGLSNTGELFF
j_call: TRBJ2-7; d_call: .; v_call: TRBV4-1; cdr3_length: 15; cdr3_aa: CASSLEGPLINEQYF
j_call: TRBJ1-6; d_call: .; v_call: TRBV4-1; cdr3_length: 14; cdr3_aa: CASSQDIPPSPLHF
j_call: TRBJ1-3; d_call: .; v_call: TRBV5-8; cdr3_length: 14; cdr3_aa: CASSLGGSGNTIYF
j_call: TRBJ1-4; d_call: .; v_call: TRBV7-2; cdr3_length: 18; cdr3_aa: CASSLGQTLPARGEKLFF
j_call: TRBJ1-3; d_call: .; v_call: TRBV11-3; cdr3_length: 14; cdr3_aa: CASSLDYFGNTIYF
j_call: TRBJ2-5; d_call: TRBD2; v_call: TRBV6-7; cdr3_length: 16; cdr3_aa: CASSTPRASGQETQYF
j_call: TRBJ2-3; d_call: .; v_call: TRBV7-6; cdr3_length: 18; cdr3_aa: CASSFTAGSATSTDTQYF